A single sample gave rise to the 14 T cell receptor beta chains below, sequenced in a study of monozygotic twins with inflammatory bowel disease. TCRdb reprocessed the 5' RACE reads; each CDR3 protein has one entry and no DNA is given. This table lists roughly 170,000 distinct CDR3 sequences. The sequencing sample was made of blood. These receptors were obtained from a human donor with ulcerative colitis or Crohn's disease, or a healthy co-twin of an affected twin (not recorded which).

The chain employs TRBV18 and TRBJ2-3. The CDR3 is 12 residues long. Germline V gives CDR1 KGHSH, CDR2 LQKENI. The CDR3 reads CASSPNTDTQYF.

The chain employs TRBV7-8 and TRBJ2-3; TCRdb returns TRBD2, unconfirmable since there is no DNA. CDR3 length: 16 amino acids. CDR1 SGHVS and CDR2 FQNEAQ come from the germline V gene. CDR3 region: CASSRLAGVRADTQYF.

The chain combines TRBV5-1 with TRBJ2-7. Germline-derived CDR1 and CDR2 are SGHRS and YFSETQ. CDR3 length: 13 residues. CDR3 sequence: CASSLEQLYEQYF.

This chain links TRBV27 with TRBJ1-1; TCRdb's D call, TRBD1, is unchecked because there is no DNA. Per the germline V gene, CDR1 is MNHEY and CDR2 is SMNVEV (reference sequence). The CDR3 has 14 amino acids. Here the CDR3 reads CASSFQGQNTEAFF.

V usage is TRBV6-1 and J usage is TRBJ1-6; TCRdb's D call of TRBD1 is untestable without DNA. The germline V gene has CDR1 MNHNS and CDR2 SASEGT. This CDR3 region has 14 residues. CDR3 amino acids: CASGRDRRNSPLHF.

The chain links TRBV20-1 to TRBJ1-1; the D gene TCRdb calls, TRBD1, cannot be checked with no DNA. The CDR3 runs 13 residues. Germline CDR1 and CDR2: DFQATT and SNEGSKA (reference sequence). The CDR3 protein is CSARGTGDGEAFF.

The gene calls are TRBV7-9 and TRBJ1-1. The CDR3 totals 14 residues. The germline gives CDR1 SEHNR, CDR2 FQNEAQ (reference sequence). This CDR3 is CASSQGRKNTEAFF.

The V call is TRBV20-1, the J call TRBJ2-7; without DNA, the TCRdb call of TRBD1 cannot be checked. CDR1 and CDR2 from the germline V gene are DFQATT and SNEGSKA (reference sequence). The CDR3 extends over 13 amino acids. The CDR3 protein is CSARRRQGYEQYF.

This chain connects TRBV4-1 to TRBJ2-2; lacking DNA, the TRBD2 call made by TCRdb goes unchecked. Germline V gene sequence: CDR1 MGHRA, CDR2 YSYEKL. The CDR3 is made up of 14 amino acids. Here the CDR3 reads CASSRQGGTGELFF.

V is TRBV29-1 and J is TRBJ2-2. This CDR3 region has 14 residues. The germline V gene encodes CDR1 SQVTM and CDR2 ANQGSEA. This CDR3 is CSVEEGANTGELFF.

The V and J genes are TRBV20-1 and TRBJ2-7; the TRBD2 assignment by TCRdb is unverifiable without DNA. Germline V gene lookup returns CDR1 DFQATT and CDR2 SNEGSKA (reference sequence). The length of the CDR3 is 13 residues. CDR3 loop: CSRISLADYEQYF.

This rearrangement joins TRBV20-1 to TRBJ2-7; TCRdb's D gene call, TRBD1, goes unchecked for lack of DNA. Per germline, CDR1 DFQATT and CDR2 SNEGSKA (reference sequence). The CDR3 loop spans 14 amino acids. CDR3 in amino acids: CSAWPGTPNYEQYF.

The rearrangement joins TRBV4-1 to TRBJ2-5; TCRdb proposes TRBD1, but this gene call is untestable without DNA. Germline V gene data show CDR1 as MGHRA and CDR2 as YSYEKL. The CDR3 has 13 residues. The CDR3 protein is CASSQDAGGTQYF.

The V gene is TRBV5-6, the J gene TRBJ1-2; absent DNA, TCRdb's TRBD1 call cannot be checked. Per germline, CDR1 SGHDT and CDR2 YYEEEE. The CDR3 runs to 14 residues. The chain's CDR3 is CASSLTGVPYGYTF.